The sequence of this T cell receptor beta chain was determined in a study of response to subunit inactivated influenza vaccine. General study points: The authors proposed limited new T cell recruitment per seasonal influenza vaccination.

TCRdb processed the RT-PCR reads anew with MiXCR; each CDR3 protein has one entry. The sample lists more than 600,000 distinct CDR3 sequences, roughly 20% occurring once. As to this clonotype: Its antigen remains unidentified.

The V end was cut by 5 bases, the J end by 2 bases, with 12 bases between. This CDR3 spans 14 amino acids. The germline gives CDR1 SGHTA, CDR2 FQGNSA. This receptor was taken from a man aged 50 to 59 who received an inactivated influenza vaccine. This chain joins TRBV7-2 and TRBJ2-5; a possible D gene is TRBD1 (5 bases). The material was PBMCs from blood, obtained 5 to 6 days after vaccination. The CDR3 sequence: CASSLRTKQETQYF. Written as DNA, the CDR3 is TGTGCCAGCAGCCTTAGGACAAAACAAGAGACCCAGTACTTC. The variable domain in full, with the rest retrieved from reference TRBV7-2 and TRBJ2-5, is GAGVSQSPSNKVTEKGKDVELRCDPISGHTALYWYRQSLGQGLEFLIYFQGNSAPDKSGLPSDRFSAERTGGSVSTLTIQRTQQEDSAVYLCASSLRTKQETQYFGPGTRLLVL.